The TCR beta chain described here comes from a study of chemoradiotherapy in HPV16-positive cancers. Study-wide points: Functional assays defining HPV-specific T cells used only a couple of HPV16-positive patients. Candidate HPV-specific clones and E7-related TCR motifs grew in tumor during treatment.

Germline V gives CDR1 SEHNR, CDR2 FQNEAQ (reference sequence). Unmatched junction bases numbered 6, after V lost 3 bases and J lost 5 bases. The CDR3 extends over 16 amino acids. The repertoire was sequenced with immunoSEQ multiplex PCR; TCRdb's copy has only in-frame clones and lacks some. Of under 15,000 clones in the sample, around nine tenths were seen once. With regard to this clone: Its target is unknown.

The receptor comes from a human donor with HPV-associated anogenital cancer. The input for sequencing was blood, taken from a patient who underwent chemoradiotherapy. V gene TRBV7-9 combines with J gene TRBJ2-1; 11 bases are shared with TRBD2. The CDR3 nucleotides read TGTGCCAGCAGCTTCGTCGAACTAGCGGGGGACAATGAGCAGTTCTTC. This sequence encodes CASSFVELAGDNEQFF.